This T cell receptor beta chain was obtained from a study of T cell responses to AZD1222 COVID-19 vaccine (dated by TCRdb to about 2021). Background on the whole study: AZD1222 recipients given second doses at about 4 weeks or at about 12 weeks were pooled, since spike-specific TCR depth and breadth were not found to differ between the two schedules. A total of 233 trial participants underwent TCR sequencing, of whom 207 had received two doses of AZD1222 and around 25 had received two doses of the MenACWY control vaccine. Enrollment into the trials was organized by age into subgroups of 18-55, 56-69 and 70-plus years, and those subgroups contained roughly 140, 27 and 60 TCR-sequenced participants, respectively.

In light of the paper, this sample's time point label describes: baseline before first vaccination. The vaccinee samples were drawn from two UK trials, COV001 and COV002, one of which was a single-blind randomized controlled phase 2/3 trial testing AZD1222 (ChAdOx1 nCoV-19) in healthy adults. For TCRbeta chain sequencing, PBMC samples from trial participants were taken at day 0 and at day 28 after the second dose. The CDR3 covers 13 residues, taking in both the cysteine and the phenylalanine. Just CDR3 DNA is preserved here, 39 bases in frame from base 1. V is shortened by 5 bases, J by 2 bases, and the region joining them spans 9 bases. Taken from the germline V gene, the CDR1 and CDR2 loops are KGHSH and LQKENI. Comments on this clone: No antigen is known for it. Base qualities were left out, and no much larger clone turns up one base away.

Points the paper makes about the study in general: Conclusions about previously exposed vaccinees are limited because only 5 or 6 AZD1222 recipients were SARS-CoV-2 seropositive at baseline. The 56-69-year group was small, and its depth increase did not reach significance, likely because of low power. Because no day 14 peak-response samples were available, repertoires were characterized only after the peak T cell response. Epitopes outside the regions mutated in the B.1.351 and B.1.1.7 variants were reportedly recognized by nearly half of the unique spike-specific TCRs. Most participants were white British and females outnumbered males, and the authors suggested that clonal diversity may have been underestimated. Vaccine-associated CD4 TCRs spanned the whole spike protein, with dominant responses in regions 160-218 and 743-854. A significant rise in spike-specific TCR breadth and depth was observed after two AZD1222 doses relative to day 0 and relative to MenACWY recipients.

The CDR3 regions of human TCRbeta chains were subjected to immunosequencing. The authors' pipeline ran thus. Repertoire TCRs were checked for matches against a reference library of SARS-CoV-2-specific TCRs that had been generated using the MIRA antigen-specificity platform. Breadth meant the fraction of unique TCRs that were SARS-CoV-2-associated, whereas depth meant the fraction of total T cells that were SARS-CoV-2-associated. Each spike-specific TCR was assigned to its reactive spike region and to a CD4 or CD8 class using the MIRA data. Log10-transformed breadth and depth values were compared by one-way ANOVA with Sidak's multiple comparisons tests. Here the immuneACCESS table is served through TCRdb, limited to in-frame sequences with V and J called. Missing clones are a known gap in these copies; in checked studies unresolved V genes cover under half, and the rest lacks a known reason. V and J calls and clone size are copied from that table; D and trimming were computed from the DNA. The sample yields roughly 90,000 clones; 86% were counted once. Roughly 6.5% of the sample goes to the ten largest clones.

This clonotype was obtained from an adult in good health. The chain uses TRBV18 and TRBJ2-5; TRBD1 might be the D gene, on 7 matching bases. The sample consisted of peripheral blood, taken on day 0 of AZD1222 vaccination. The CDR3 region reads CASSAGQQETQYF. The nucleotide sequence reads TGTGCCAGCTCAGCGGGACAGCAAGAGACCCAGTACTTC.